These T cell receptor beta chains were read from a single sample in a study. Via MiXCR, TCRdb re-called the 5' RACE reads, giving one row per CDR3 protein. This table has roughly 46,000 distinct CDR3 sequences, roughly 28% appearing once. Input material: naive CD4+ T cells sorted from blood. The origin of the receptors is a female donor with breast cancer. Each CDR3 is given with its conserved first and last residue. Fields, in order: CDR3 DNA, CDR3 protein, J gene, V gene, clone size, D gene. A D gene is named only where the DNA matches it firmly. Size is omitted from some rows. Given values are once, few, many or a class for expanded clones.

cdr3_nt: TGTGCCAGCAGGGAGGTACTTAATGAAAAACTGTTTTTT
cdr3_aa: CASREVLNEKLFF
j_call: TRBJ1-4
v_call: TRBV7-9
clone_size: -
d_call: -

cdr3_nt: TGTGCCAGCAGCTACTCTAGCGGAGGGGGGACAGATACGCAGTATTTT
cdr3_aa: CASSYSSGGGTDTQYF
j_call: TRBJ2-3
v_call: TRBV7-3
clone_size: few
d_call: -

cdr3_nt: TGTGCCCCTTCCCCGGTGACGACGGAGACCCAGTACTTC
cdr3_aa: CAPSPVTTETQYF
j_call: TRBJ2-5
v_call: TRBV21-1
clone_size: -
d_call: -

cdr3_nt: TGTGCCAGCAGCTTGGCTAGCGGGAGCATTACGGATACGCAGTATTTT
cdr3_aa: CASSLASGSITDTQYF
j_call: TRBJ2-3
v_call: TRBV11-3
clone_size: few
d_call: TRBD2

cdr3_nt: TGCAGTGCTAGATCTCTGGCAGTCCACAATCAGCCCCAGCATTTT
cdr3_aa: CSARSLAVHNQPQHF
j_call: TRBJ1-5
v_call: TRBV20-1
clone_size: many
d_call: -

cdr3_nt: TGCAGTGCTAGAGTGGGGACAGGGGGCCTAGCAGGTGGCTACACCTTC
cdr3_aa: CSARVGTGGLAGGYTF
j_call: TRBJ1-2
v_call: TRBV20-1
clone_size: few
d_call: TRBD1

cdr3_nt: TGTGCCAGCAGGACGACAGGGGGCCGAAACACCATATATTTT
cdr3_aa: CASRTTGGRNTIYF
j_call: TRBJ1-3
v_call: TRBV6-5
clone_size: few
d_call: TRBD1

cdr3_nt: TGCGCCAGCAGCTTATTGGGGACAGTTACCTACGAGCAGTACTTC
cdr3_aa: CASSLLGTVTYEQYF
j_call: TRBJ2-7
v_call: TRBV5-1
clone_size: -
d_call: TRBD1

cdr3_nt: TGTGCCAGCAGCCAAGATTGGCAGGGAGGACAGCCCCAGCATTTT
cdr3_aa: CASSQDWQGGQPQHF
j_call: TRBJ1-5
v_call: TRBV4-2
clone_size: -
d_call: -

cdr3_nt: TGTGCCGGCATCGACAGGGGCGGTATGAACACTGAAGCTTTCTTT
cdr3_aa: CAGIDRGGMNTEAFF
j_call: TRBJ1-1
v_call: TRBV6-5
clone_size: once
d_call: TRBD1

cdr3_nt: TGTGCCAGCAGCCAAGATCCGGCCGGGAGGGCCGTCGGGGAGCTGTTTTTT
cdr3_aa: CASSQDPAGRAVGELFF
j_call: TRBJ2-2
v_call: TRBV4-2
clone_size: few
d_call: TRBD2

cdr3_nt: TGTGCCAGCAGCGCGGGGCTCTCTGGAAACACCATATATTTT
cdr3_aa: CASSAGLSGNTIYF
j_call: TRBJ1-3
v_call: TRBV9
clone_size: few
d_call: -

cdr3_nt: TGTGCCAGCAGCGGAAGAGCGGGAGTCAACGAGCAGTACTTC
cdr3_aa: CASSGRAGVNEQYF
j_call: TRBJ2-7
v_call: TRBV7-2
clone_size: few
d_call: TRBD2

cdr3_nt: TGTGCCAGCAGTGGGGGGGGTGATAATCAAGAGACCCAGTACTTC
cdr3_aa: CASSGGGDNQETQYF
j_call: TRBJ2-5
v_call: TRBV6-1
clone_size: -
d_call: TRBD2

cdr3_nt: TGCGCCAGCAGCTTGGGCAGGGGTTATTTGGAGACCCAGTACTTC
cdr3_aa: CASSLGRGYLETQYF
j_call: TRBJ2-5
v_call: TRBV5-1
clone_size: -
d_call: -

cdr3_nt: TGTGCCAGCAGTTCACACGACAGCCAGTACGAGCAGTACTTC
cdr3_aa: CASSSHDSQYEQYF
j_call: TRBJ2-7
v_call: TRBV12-3/TRBV12-4
clone_size: many
d_call: -